This TCR beta chain was recovered during a study of blood T cell repertoires in COVID-19. Study in general: Samples representing acute and convalescent COVID-19 were sourced from the United States, Italy and Spain.

In the authors' methods: Nucleated cell number was recorded as an estimate derived from reference gene primer amplification. The table came from immunoSEQ multiplex PCR; TCRdb's copy has only in-frame clones and leaves some out. The DNA was the basis for D and trimming; V, J and clone size are from that table. The sample holds about 340,000 clones, around 87% seen once. CDR1 is LGHDT, CDR2 YNNKEL, per germline (reference sequence). The CDR3 is 14 residues long. Trimming cost V 3 bases and J 7 bases, with 15 bases left between them. The V gene is TRBV3-1 (or the pseudogene TRBV3-2), the J gene TRBJ2-5, with D tentatively TRBD2 (6 bases). The sequenced sample was peripheral blood. The clonotype comes from a woman aged 45-65 years with COVID-19, enrolled during active disease. CDR3 bases: TGTGCCAGCAGCCAGTCAGCCCAGGGAGGGACCCAGTACTTC. This sequence encodes CASSQSAQGGTQYF.